This T cell receptor (beta chain) was identified during a study of blood T cell repertoires in COVID-19. Looking at the study overall: The study drew acute and convalescent COVID-19 samples from the United States, Italy and Spain. Sample material is recorded as cDNA or gDNA derived from T cells, B-cell-depleted T cells, or PBMCs.

Original processing methods: Reference gene primers were amplified, and this amplification served to estimate nucleated cell counts. Repertoires were generated with immunoSEQ multiplex PCR, while TCRdb's copy carries only in-frame clones and drops some. That table gives V, J and clone size, and the DNA gave D and trimming. Among more than 35,000 clones listed, about nine tenths were seen once. The receptor's source is a man in his sixties with acute or convalescent COVID-19. The sample consisted of peripheral blood.

Here the CDR3 DNA reads TGCGCCAGCAGCTTGGGCTACAGCGGGTACGAGCAGTACTTC. Encoded protein: CASSLGYSGYEQYF. This sequence joins TRBV5-1 and TRBJ2-7; tentative D call: TRBD2 (6 bases). CDR3 length: 14 amino acids. The V and J ends lost 0 bases and 4 bases respectively, with 11 bases between them. Germline V gene lookup returns CDR1 SGHRS and CDR2 YFSETQ.